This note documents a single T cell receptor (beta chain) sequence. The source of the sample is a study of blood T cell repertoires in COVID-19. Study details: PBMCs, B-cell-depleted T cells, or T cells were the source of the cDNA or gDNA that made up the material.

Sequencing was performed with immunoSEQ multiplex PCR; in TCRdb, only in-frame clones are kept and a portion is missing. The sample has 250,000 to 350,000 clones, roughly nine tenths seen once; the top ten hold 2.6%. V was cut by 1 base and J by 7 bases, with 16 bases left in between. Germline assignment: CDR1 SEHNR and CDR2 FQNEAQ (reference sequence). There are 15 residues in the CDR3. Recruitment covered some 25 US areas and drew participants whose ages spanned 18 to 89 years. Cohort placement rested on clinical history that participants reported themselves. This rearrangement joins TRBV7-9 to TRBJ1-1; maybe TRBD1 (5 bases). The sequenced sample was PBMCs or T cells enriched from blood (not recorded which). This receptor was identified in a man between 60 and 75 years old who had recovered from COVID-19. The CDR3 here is CASSLVSGPLSEAFF. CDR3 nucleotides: TGTGCCAGCAGCTTAGTTTCAGGGCCGCTTAGTGAAGCTTTCTTT.